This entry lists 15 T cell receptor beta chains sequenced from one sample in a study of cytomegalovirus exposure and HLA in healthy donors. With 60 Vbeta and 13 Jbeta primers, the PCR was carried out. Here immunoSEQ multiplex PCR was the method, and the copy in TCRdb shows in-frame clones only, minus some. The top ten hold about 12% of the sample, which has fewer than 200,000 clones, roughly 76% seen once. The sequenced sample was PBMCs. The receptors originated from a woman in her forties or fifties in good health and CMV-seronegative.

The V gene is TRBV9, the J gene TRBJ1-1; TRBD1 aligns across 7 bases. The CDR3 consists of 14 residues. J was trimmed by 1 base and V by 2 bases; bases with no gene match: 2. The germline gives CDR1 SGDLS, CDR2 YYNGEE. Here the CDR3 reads CASSVGQSNTEAFF. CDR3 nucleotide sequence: TGTGCCAGCAGCGTGGGACAGTCGAACACTGAAGCTTTCTTT.

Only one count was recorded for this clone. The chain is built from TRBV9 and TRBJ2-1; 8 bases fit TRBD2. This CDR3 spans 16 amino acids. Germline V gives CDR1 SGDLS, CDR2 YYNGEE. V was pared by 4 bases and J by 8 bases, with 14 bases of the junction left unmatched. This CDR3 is CASSPGQRGPFDEQFF. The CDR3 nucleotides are TGTGCCAGCAGCCCCGGGCAGCGGGGGCCTTTCGATGAGCAGTTCTTC.

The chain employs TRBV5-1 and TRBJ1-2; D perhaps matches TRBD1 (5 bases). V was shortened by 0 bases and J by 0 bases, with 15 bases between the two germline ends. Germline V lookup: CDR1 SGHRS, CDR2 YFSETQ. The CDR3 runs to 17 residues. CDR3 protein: CASSLADLDTANYGYTF. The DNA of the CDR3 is TGCGCCAGCAGCTTGGCCGATCTGGACACCGCTAACTATGGCTACACCTTC.

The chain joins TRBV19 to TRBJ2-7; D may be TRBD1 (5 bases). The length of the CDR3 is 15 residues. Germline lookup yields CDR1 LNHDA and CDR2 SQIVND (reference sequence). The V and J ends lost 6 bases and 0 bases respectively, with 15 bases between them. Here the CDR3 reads CASRVGAESSYEQYF. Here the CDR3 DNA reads TGTGCCAGTAGGGTAGGGGCGGAGAGCTCCTACGAGCAGTACTTC. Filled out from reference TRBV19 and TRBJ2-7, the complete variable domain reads DGGITQSPKYLFRKEGQNVTLSCEQNLNHDAMYWYRQDPGQGLRLIYYSQIVNDFQKGDIAEGYSVSREKKESFPLTVTSAQKNPTAFYLCASRVGAESSYEQYFGPGTRLTVT.

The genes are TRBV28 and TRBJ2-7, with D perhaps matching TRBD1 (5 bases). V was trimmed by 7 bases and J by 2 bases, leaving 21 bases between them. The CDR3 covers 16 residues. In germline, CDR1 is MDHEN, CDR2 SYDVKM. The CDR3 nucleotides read TGTGCCAGCACCATCCTTTCGGCAGGGAAAACCTACGAGCAGTACTTC. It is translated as CASTILSAGKTYEQYF. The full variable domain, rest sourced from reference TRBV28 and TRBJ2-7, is DVKVTQSSRYLVKRTGEKVFLECVQDMDHENMFWYRQDPGLGLRLIYFSYDVKMKEKGDIPEGYSVSREKKERFSLILESASTNQTSMYLCASTILSAGKTYEQYFGPGTRLTVT.

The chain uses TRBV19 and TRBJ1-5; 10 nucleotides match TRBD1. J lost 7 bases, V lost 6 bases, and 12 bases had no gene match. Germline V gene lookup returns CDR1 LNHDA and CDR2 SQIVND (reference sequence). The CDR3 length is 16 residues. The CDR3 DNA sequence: TGTGCCAGTAGCCAAGCCTTGGGACAGGGGAACCAGCCCCAGCATTTT. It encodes CASSQALGQGNQPQHF.

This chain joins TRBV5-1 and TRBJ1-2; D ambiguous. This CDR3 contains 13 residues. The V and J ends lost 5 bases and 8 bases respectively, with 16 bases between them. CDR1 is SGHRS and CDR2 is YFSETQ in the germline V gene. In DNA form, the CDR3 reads TGCGCCAGCAGTTATGACTCATCCCAAGGCTACACCTTC. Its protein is CASSYDSSQGYTF.

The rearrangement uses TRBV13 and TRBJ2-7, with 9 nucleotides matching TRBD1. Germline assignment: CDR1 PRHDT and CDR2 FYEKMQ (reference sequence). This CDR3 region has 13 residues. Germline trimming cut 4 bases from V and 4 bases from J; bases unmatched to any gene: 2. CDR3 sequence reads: CASSYDRGYEQYF. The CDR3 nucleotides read TGTGCCAGCAGCTACGACAGGGGGTACGAGCAGTACTTC.

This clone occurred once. The CDR3 sequence is CASSVTGGSQETQYF. The CDR3 nucleotides read TGTGCCAGCAGCGTTACGGGGGGCAGCCAAGAGACCCAGTACTTC. The chain links TRBV9 to TRBJ2-5; weak D call: TRBD2 (7 bases). V dropped 2 bases and J dropped 1 base, with 12 bases sitting between them. The CDR3 runs to 15 residues. CDR1 is SGDLS, CDR2 YYNGEE, per germline.

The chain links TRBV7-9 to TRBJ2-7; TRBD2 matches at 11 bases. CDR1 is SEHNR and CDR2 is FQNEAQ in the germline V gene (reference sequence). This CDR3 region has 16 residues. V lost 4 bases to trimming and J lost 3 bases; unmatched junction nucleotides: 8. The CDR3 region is CASSSQTSGTGYEQYF. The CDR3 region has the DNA TGTGCCAGCAGCTCCCAGACTAGCGGGACCGGCTACGAGCAGTACTTC.

The CDR3: CASSLRTGLEYEQYF. The CDR3 DNA is TGTGCCAGCAGCTTAAGGACAGGCCTAGAGTACGAGCAGTACTTC. The chain is built from TRBV13 and TRBJ2-5; 7 bases fit TRBD1. The J call could be wrong; TRBJ2-7 is a better fit for the DNA end. The germline V gene encodes CDR1 PRHDT and CDR2 FYEKMQ (reference sequence). The CDR3 runs 15 residues.

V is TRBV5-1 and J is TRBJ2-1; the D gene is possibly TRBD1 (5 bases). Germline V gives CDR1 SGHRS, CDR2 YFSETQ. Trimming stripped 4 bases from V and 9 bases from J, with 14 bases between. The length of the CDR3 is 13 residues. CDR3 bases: TGCGCCAGCAGCAGCACAATTAGGGGTGAGCAGTTCTTC. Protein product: CASSSTIRGEQFF.

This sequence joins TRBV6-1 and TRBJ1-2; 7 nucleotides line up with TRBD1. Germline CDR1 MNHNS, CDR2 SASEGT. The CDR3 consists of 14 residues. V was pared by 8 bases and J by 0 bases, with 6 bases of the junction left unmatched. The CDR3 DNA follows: TGTGCCAGCGCCTTCGGGACAGCTAACTATGGCTACACCTTC. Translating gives CASAFGTANYGYTF.

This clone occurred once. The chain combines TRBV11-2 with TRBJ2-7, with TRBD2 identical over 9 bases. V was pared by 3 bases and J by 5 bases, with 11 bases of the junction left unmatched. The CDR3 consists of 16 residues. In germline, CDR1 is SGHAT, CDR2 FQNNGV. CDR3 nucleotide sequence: TGTGCCAGCAGCTTGAGTATGAAGCGGGGGGCCGACGAGCAGTACTTC. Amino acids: CASSLSMKRGADEQYF.

The CDR3 sequence is CASSLRGTGGARTDTQYF. For the CDR3, the DNA is TGTGCCAGCAGCTTAAGAGGGACAGGGGGCGCGCGCACAGATACGCAGTATTTT. The rearrangement uses TRBV11-1 and TRBJ2-3; TRBD1 agrees at 12 bases. The CDR3 runs 18 residues. Per germline, CDR1 SGHAT and CDR2 FQDESV (reference sequence). The V segment lost 2 bases and the J segment 1 base; nucleotides outside the gene matches: 7.